These T cell receptor beta chains were read from a single sample in a study of PD-L1 blockade in urothelial cancer. Profiling relied on immunoSEQ multiplex PCR, and the TCRdb table lists in-frame clones only, not all of them. The sample includes around 93,000 clones, around 78% of them seen just once. The source was PBMCs, collected around atezolizumab (anti-PD-L1) treatment. These receptors were taken from a man between 65 and 85 years old with urothelial cancer. Each CDR3 is given with its conserved first and last residue. Each record gives: clone size, V gene, J gene, D gene, CDR3 DNA, CDR3 protein. The D gene is left open where the match is weak. Only some rows state a clone size, as once, few, many or a class for expanded clones.

-	TRBV28	TRBJ1-2	TRBD1	TGTGCCAGCAGTTCCCCACAGGGACAGGGGGCGCGAGGCTACACCTTC	CASSSPQGQGARGYTF
-	TRBV5-5	TRBJ2-5	-	TGTGCCAGCAGCTTGGAGGGGTCAGGCCAAGAGACCCAGTACTTC	CASSLEGSGQETQYF
-	TRBV9	TRBJ2-1	-	TGTGCCAGCAGCGTAGAGCTATGGTCTGAGCAGTTCTTC	CASSVELWSEQFF
-	TRBV19	TRBJ1-1	-	TGTGCCAGTAGTGGAGGTGTGTACACTGAAGCTTTCTTT	CASSGGVYTEAFF
-	TRBV2	TRBJ1-4	-	TGTGCCAGCAGGGCGCAGGGAGGGGATAAACTGTTTTTT	CASRAQGGDKLFF
-	TRBV9	TRBJ2-1	TRBD2	TGTGCCAGCAGCGTAATGCGGGGGGGCCCGGATGAGCAGTTCTTC	CASSVMRGGPDEQFF
-	TRBV30	TRBJ2-3	TRBD1	TGTGCCTGGAGTGCGGGGACAGGGAAGTCAGATACGCAGTATTTT	CAWSAGTGKSDTQYF
-	TRBV27	TRBJ2-4	-	TGTGCCAGCAGTTTATATGCAGGTGGAACCTCAGCCAAAAACATTCAGTACTTC	CASSLYAGGTSAKNIQYF
-	TRBV5-5	TRBJ1-2	TRBD1	TGTGCCAGCAGCCTACAGGGGGGCTATGGCTACACCTTC	CASSLQGGYGYTF
-	TRBV18	TRBJ1-2	-	TGTGCCAGCTCACCAGGGACATTTCCCTCAAATCGCTATGGCTACACCTTC	CASSPGTFPSNRYGYTF
-	TRBV19	TRBJ2-1	TRBD2	TGTGCCAGTACGGGAGGGGGGTACAATGAGCAGTTCTTC	CASTGGGYNEQFF
-	TRBV7-2	TRBJ2-5	-	TGTGCCAGCAGCTTAGGCGGTAAAGAGACCCAGTACTTC	CASSLGGKETQYF
-	TRBV9	TRBJ2-3	-	TGTGCCAGCACGAGCGGGAGCACAGATACGCAGTATTTT	CASTSGSTDTQYF
-	TRBV27	TRBJ2-7	-	TGTGCCAGCAGTCCAGGGCTCCTGTACGAGCAGTACTTC	CASSPGLLYEQYF
-	TRBV7-9	TRBJ2-2	-	TGTGCCAGCAGCCCAGACAGATACACCGGGGAGCTGTTTTTT	CASSPDRYTGELFF
-	TRBV7-9	TRBJ1-3	-	TGTGCCAGCAGCTTGGGGTCGGGGAACCAAAACACCATATATTTT	CASSLGSGNQNTIYF
-	TRBV9	TRBJ1-6	TRBD1	TGTGCCAGCAGCGTAGGTGGAGGGGACAGTTCACCCCTCCACTTT	CASSVGGGDSSPLHF
-	TRBV10-2	TRBJ2-5	-	TGCGCCAGCAAGCTCCCGGGGCAAGAGACCCAGTACTTC	CASKLPGQETQYF
-	TRBV9	TRBJ1-2	TRBD1	TGTGCCAGCAGCGTTAGACAGGGGGCCCTCAGCCATGGCTACACCTTC	CASSVRQGALSHGYTF
few	TRBV12-5	TRBJ1-3	-	TGTGCTAGTGGGACATTCTCTGGAAACACCATATATTTT	CASGTFSGNTIYF
-	TRBV6-6	TRBJ2-7	TRBD1	TGTGCCAGCAGTACAGGGGACGAGCAGTACTTC	CASSTGDEQYF
-	TRBV7-2	TRBJ2-5	TRBD1	TGTGCCAGCAGCTTATGGGACAGGGTAGAGACCCAGTACTTC	CASSLWDRVETQYF
-	TRBV27	TRBJ2-2	-	TGTGCCAGCAGTTCGTCCGGGACATTCGGGGCCGGGGAGCTGTTTTTT	CASSSSGTFGAGELFF
-	TRBV2	TRBJ2-7	TRBD2	TGTGCCAGCGGCACCGGGGGGGCCTACGAGCAGTACTTC	CASGTGGAYEQYF
-	TRBV6-1	TRBJ2-7	-	TGTGCCAGCAGTGGCAGGGGGGCCTCCTACGAGCAGTACTTC	CASSGRGASYEQYF
-	TRBV9	TRBJ2-4	-	TGTGCCAGCAGCGTAGACCTCCGAGGGAACATTCAGTACTTC	CASSVDLRGNIQYF
-	TRBV7-9	TRBJ2-5	-	TGTGCCAGCAGCCTAGGAGGCGTGGAGACCCAGTACTTC	CASSLGGVETQYF
-	TRBV6-1	TRBJ1-3	-	TGTGCCAGCAGTGAAGCCGGGACTCTTAAGCTGGGAAACACCATATATTTT	CASSEAGTLKLGNTIYF
once	TRBV4-2	TRBJ2-2	-	TGTGCCAGCAGCCAAGAGGCGCGGGAGAACACCGGGGAGCTGTTTTTT	CASSQEARENTGELFF
-	TRBV6-1	TRBJ2-7	TRBD2	TGTGCCAGCAGATTCACTAGCGGGAGGGCCCCGCAGTACTTC	CASRFTSGRAPQYF
-	TRBV4-2	TRBJ2-3	TRBD2	TGTGCCAGCAGCCAAGCTACTAGCGGGGGGCGCACAGATACGCAGTATTTT	CASSQATSGGRTDTQYF
-	TRBV5-1	TRBJ2-2	-	TGCGCCAGCAGCCCCAGACAGCTATGGGAGGCCGGGGAGCTGTTTTTT	CASSPRQLWEAGELFF
-	TRBV2	TRBJ2-7	TRBD2	TGTGCCAGCAGTGAAGGGCTAGCGGGAGGGTATGAGCAGTACTTC	CASSEGLAGGYEQYF
-	TRBV19	TRBJ2-3	TRBD2	TGTGCCAGTAGTATGGGGCGGGAGGGCCCAGATACGCAGTATTTT	CASSMGREGPDTQYF
once	TRBV6-1	TRBJ1-1	-	TGTGCCAGCAGACAGGGAGCGAACACTGAAGCTTTCTTT	CASRQGANTEAFF
-	TRBV4-3	TRBJ2-7	TRBD1	TGCGCCAGCAGCCAAGCGCAGGGGGCTTTCGGCGAGCAGTACTTC	CASSQAQGAFGEQYF
-	TRBV6-6	TRBJ2-7	TRBD1	TGTGCCAGCAGTTACGGTTGGCAGGGGGCCTACGAGCAGTACTTC	CASSYGWQGAYEQYF
-	TRBV5-8	TRBJ2-1	TRBD1	TGTGCCAGCAGCTTGGGAACGGGACAGGGAGTGGTAATGAGGAATGAGCAGTTCTTC	CASSLGTGQGVVMRNEQFF
-	TRBV9	TRBJ2-1	TRBD1	TGTGCCAGCAGCGCCCCCGGTTGGGACAGGGCTAACAATGAGCAGTTCTTC	CASSAPGWDRANNEQFF
-	TRBV5-1	TRBJ2-7	-	TGCGCCAGCAGCTTAGTCACAGGTAACGAGCAGTACTTC	CASSLVTGNEQYF
once	TRBV5-1	TRBJ2-3	-	TGCGCCAGCAGCGAACTCGTAAGAGATACGCAGTATTTT	CASSELVRDTQYF
-	TRBV11-2	TRBJ2-7	TRBD2	TGTGCCAGCAGCTCCTGGGGCGGTAGCGGGGGCTACGAGCAGTACTTC	CASSSWGGSGGYEQYF
-	TRBV7-2	TRBJ1-4	TRBD1	TGTGCCAGCAGCGCGACAGGGGGCGAAAAACTGTTTTTT	CASSATGGEKLFF
-	TRBV4-3	TRBJ2-2	TRBD2	TGCGCCAGCAGCAAGGGAGGGGTGAACACCGGGGAGCTGTTTTTT	CASSKGGVNTGELFF
-	TRBV14	TRBJ2-1	-	TGTGCCAGCAGCCAAGTTGGCCGGGAGTTACACAATGAGCAGTTCTTC	CASSQVGRELHNEQFF
-	TRBV9	TRBJ2-2	-	TGTGCCAGCAGCGTAGCGGCGGGGAGCTACACCGGGGAGCTGTTTTTT	CASSVAAGSYTGELFF
-	TRBV7-9	TRBJ1-2	-	TGTGCCAGCAGCTTAGCCATCGGCAGGGGTGATGGCTACACCTTC	CASSLAIGRGDGYTF
-	TRBV9	TRBJ1-5	-	TGTGCCAGCAGCGGAGGGGGTGGTGGGAATCAGCCCCAGCATTTT	CASSGGGGGNQPQHF
-	TRBV6-5	TRBJ1-2	TRBD1	TGTGCCAGCAGTCCTGACAGGGACGCTAACTATGGCTACACCTTC	CASSPDRDANYGYTF
few	TRBV9	TRBJ1-5	TRBD1	TGTGCCAGCAGCGAGGGACAGTATCAGCCCCAGCATTTT	CASSEGQYQPQHF
-	TRBV11-2	TRBJ2-3	TRBD1	TGTGCCAGCAGCCCAACAGGGGACGCAGATACGCAGTATTTT	CASSPTGDADTQYF
-	TRBV6-5	TRBJ2-2	-	TGTGCCAGCAGTTCTACTGACAGTTACACCGGGGAGCTGTTTTTT	CASSSTDSYTGELFF
-	TRBV30	TRBJ1-4	-	TGTGCCTGGAGCGCGGGCCCAGCTAATGAAAAACTGTTTTTT	CAWSAGPANEKLFF
few	TRBV28	TRBJ1-6	-	TGTGCCAGCAGTTTTCAGGGAAGGACTAATTCACCCCTCCACTTT	CASSFQGRTNSPLHF
-	TRBV10-3	TRBJ2-5	-	TGTGCCATCAGTGATCCCGACAGCCAGACCCAGTACTTC	CAISDPDSQTQYF
-	TRBV19	TRBJ1-2	TRBD1	TGTGCCAGTAGTATAGCGGCAGGGGGCGCGGCGAGGGGCTACACCTTC	CASSIAAGGAARGYTF
-	TRBV6-5	TRBJ2-1	TRBD1	TGTGCCAGCACCAGGCCAGGGGGTGATGAGCAGTTCTTC	CASTRPGGDEQFF
-	TRBV19	TRBJ1-1	-	TGTGCCAGTAGTATTAATCCGGGAGGAAACGCTGAAGCTTTCTTT	CASSINPGGNAEAFF
-	TRBV27	TRBJ2-2	-	TGTGCCAGCAGTTTAAGACGGAGAACCTCACTTAACACCGGGGAGCTGTTTTTT	CASSLRRRTSLNTGELFF